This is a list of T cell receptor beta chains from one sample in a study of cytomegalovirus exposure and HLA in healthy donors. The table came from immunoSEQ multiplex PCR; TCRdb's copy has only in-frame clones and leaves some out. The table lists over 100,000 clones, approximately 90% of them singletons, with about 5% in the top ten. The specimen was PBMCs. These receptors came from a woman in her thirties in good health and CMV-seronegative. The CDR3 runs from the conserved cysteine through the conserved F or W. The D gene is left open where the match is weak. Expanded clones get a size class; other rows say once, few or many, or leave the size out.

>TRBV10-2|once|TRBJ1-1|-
TGCGCCAGCAGTGAGTATGGGGGAGGGACTGAAGCTTTCTTT
CASSEYGGGTEAFF
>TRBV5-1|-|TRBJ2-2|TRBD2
TGCGCCAGCAGCTTCCTAGCGGGGAACACCGGGGAGCTGTTTTTT
CASSFLAGNTGELFF
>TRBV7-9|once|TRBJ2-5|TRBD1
TGTGCCAGCAGCACAACAGGGGTAGAGACCCAGTACTTC
CASSTTGVETQYF
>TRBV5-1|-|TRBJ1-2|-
TGCGCCAGCAGCTTGGCAGGACTGCCGGGTGAGGGCTACCCCTTC
CASSLAGLPGEGYPF
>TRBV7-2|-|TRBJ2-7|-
TGTGCCAGCAGCCCTTTTTCCTCACTCTACGAGCAGTACTTC
CASSPFSSLYEQYF
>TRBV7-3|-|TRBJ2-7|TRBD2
TGTGCCAGCAGCACCAGCCGTAGCGGGAGTTCAGCCAACGAGCAGTACTTC
CASSTSRSGSSANEQYF
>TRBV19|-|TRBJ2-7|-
TGTGCCAGTAGTATAGAGCACAGTACCTCCTACGAGCAGTACTTC
CASSIEHSTSYEQYF
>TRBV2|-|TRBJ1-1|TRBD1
TGTGCCAGCAATTACGACAGGGGCACTGAAGCTTTCTTT
CASNYDRGTEAFF
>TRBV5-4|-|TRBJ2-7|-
TGTGCCAGCTCTACAGGGATATCTGTGTACGAGCAGTACTTC
CASSTGISVYEQYF
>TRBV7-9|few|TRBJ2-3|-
TGTGCCAGCAGTATTCAGGGGGGTGGAAAAGATACGCAGTATTTT
CASSIQGGGKDTQYF
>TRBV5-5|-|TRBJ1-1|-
TGTGCCAGCAGCTTCAGTGAAATCGGAGGGACTGAAGCTTTCTTT
CASSFSEIGGTEAFF
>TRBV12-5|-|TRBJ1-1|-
TGTGCTAGTGGCCCGGACTGGAACACTGAAGCTTTCTTT
CASGPDWNTEAFF
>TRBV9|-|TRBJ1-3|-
TGTGCCAGCAGCCCCCCCCGGGGGAAAAACACCATATATTTT
CASSPPRGKNTIYF
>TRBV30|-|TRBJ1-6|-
TGTGCCTGGAAAGCAGGCAGCGGATTTCCCAGCTCCTATAATTCACCCCTCCACTTT
CAWKAGSGFPSSYNSPLHF
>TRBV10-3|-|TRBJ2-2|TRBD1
TGTGCCATCAGGGGACAGGGAGGATTGTTTTTT
CAIRGQGGLFF
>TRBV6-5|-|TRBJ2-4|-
TGTGCCAGCAGTTATTCCGACAGGTTGGGGAACATTCAGTACTTC
CASSYSDRLGNIQYF
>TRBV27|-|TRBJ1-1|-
TGTGCCAGCAGTTTCCAGGGGCTTCTGGGTACTGAAGCTTTCTTT
CASSFQGLLGTEAFF
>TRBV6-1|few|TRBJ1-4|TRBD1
TGTGCCAGCAGCCTAGGACAGGGTGAGGAAAAACTGTTTTTT
CASSLGQGEEKLFF
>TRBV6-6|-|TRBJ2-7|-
TGTGCCAGCAGCCCCGGAGATTTCGAGCAGTACTTC
CASSPGDFEQYF
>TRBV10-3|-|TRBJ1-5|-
TGTGCCATCAGCTCGGGATCCGATCAGCCCCAGCATTTT
CAISSGSDQPQHF
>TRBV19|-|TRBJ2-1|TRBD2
TGTGCCAGTAGTCCTCAATCTAGCGGGAGGGTTAACGAGCAGTTCTTC
CASSPQSSGRVNEQFF
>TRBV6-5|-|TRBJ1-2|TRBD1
TGTGCCAGCAGTTACTCGACAACAGGGGGAAACTATGGCTACACCTTC
CASSYSTTGGNYGYTF
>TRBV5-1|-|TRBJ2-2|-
TGCGCCAGCAGCACACAGAGACAGAGCACCGGGGAGCTGTTTTTT
CASSTQRQSTGELFF
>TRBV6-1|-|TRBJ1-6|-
TGTGCCAGCAGTGAAGCGCGATTAGAGGGAGGGCCCCTCCACTTT
CASSEARLEGGPLHF
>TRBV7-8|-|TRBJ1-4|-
TGTGCCAGCAGCTTAGGGGACCGGGAGTCTGAAAAACTGTTTTTT
CASSLGDRESEKLFF
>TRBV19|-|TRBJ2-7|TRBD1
TGTGCCAGTAGTATACAGGGGGCCTACGAGCAGTACTTC
CASSIQGAYEQYF
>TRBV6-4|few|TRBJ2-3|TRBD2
TGTGCCAGCAGTGATGTAGCGGGGTCGACAGATACGCAGTATTTT
CASSDVAGSTDTQYF
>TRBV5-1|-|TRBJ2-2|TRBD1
TGCGCCAGCAGCTTGTTTCCCCAGGGGGCATATACCGGGGAGCTGTTTTTT
CASSLFPQGAYTGELFF
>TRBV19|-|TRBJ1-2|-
TGTGCCAGTAGTATCGACCCGGAGTTCGCCTATGGCTACACCTTC
CASSIDPEFAYGYTF
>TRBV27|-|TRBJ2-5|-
TGTGCCAGCAAGCCCCCGGGGGAGGAGACCCAGTACTTC
CASKPPGEETQYF
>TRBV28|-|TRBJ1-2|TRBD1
TGTGCCAGCAGTTCCCCAATGGGACAGGGGGTTGGCTACACCTTC
CASSSPMGQGVGYTF
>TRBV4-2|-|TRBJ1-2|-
TGTGCCAGCAGCCAAGGACACACTAACTATGGCTACACCTTC
CASSQGHTNYGYTF
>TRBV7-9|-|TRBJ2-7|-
TGTGCCAGCAGCCCCCCGACAGGTCCCGGATTCTACGAGCAGTACTTC
CASSPPTGPGFYEQYF
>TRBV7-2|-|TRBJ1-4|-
TGTGCCAGCAGCTTAGGGACCTATACTAGTAATGAAAAACTGTTTTTT
CASSLGTYTSNEKLFF
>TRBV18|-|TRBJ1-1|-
TGTGCCAGCTCACCAACAGGGAGCTTGAGGACTGAAGCTTTCTTT
CASSPTGSLRTEAFF
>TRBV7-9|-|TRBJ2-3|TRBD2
TGTGCCAGCAGCTTCGGAGCTAGCGGAAGCACAGATACGCAGTATTTT
CASSFGASGSTDTQYF
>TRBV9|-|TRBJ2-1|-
TGTGCCAGCAGCGTAAGACACAACAATGAGCAGTTCTTC
CASSVRHNNEQFF
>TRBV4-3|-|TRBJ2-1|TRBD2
TGCGCCAGCAGCCATCCCCCGGGACTAGCGGGACGCGGCTCCTACAATGAGCAGTTCTTC
CASSHPPGLAGRGSYNEQFF
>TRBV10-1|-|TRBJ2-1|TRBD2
TGCGCCAGCAGTTTTACTAGCGGTGAACCCCCCGGCAATGAGCAGTTCTTC
CASSFTSGEPPGNEQFF
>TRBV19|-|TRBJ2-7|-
TGTGCCAGTAGTGGCTCGCGGGCGAGCGAGCAGTACTTC
CASSGSRASEQYF
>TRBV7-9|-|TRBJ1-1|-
TGTGCCAGCAGCTTAGCGTCTCACACTGAAGCTTTCTTT
CASSLASHTEAFF
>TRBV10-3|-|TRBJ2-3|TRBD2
TGTGCCATCAGGACTAGCGGGAGGGCGGGCACAGATACGCAGTATTTT
CAIRTSGRAGTDTQYF
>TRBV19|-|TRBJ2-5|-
TGTGCCAGTAGTAGAAGGGCGCAGGGAAAGTACGAGACCCAGTACTTC
CASSRRAQGKYETQYF
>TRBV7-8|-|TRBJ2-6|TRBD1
TGTGCCAGCAGCTTTCCGACAGGGCCCCGCTCTGGGGCCAACGTCCTGACTTTC
CASSFPTGPRSGANVLTF
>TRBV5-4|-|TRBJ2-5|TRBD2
TGTGCCAGCAGCCTGACAGCGGGGGGGCCCCCTCTGACCCAGTACTTC
CASSLTAGGPPLTQYF
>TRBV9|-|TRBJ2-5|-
TGTGCCAGCAGCGTAGCTGGACAGCAAGAGACCCAGTACTTC
CASSVAGQQETQYF
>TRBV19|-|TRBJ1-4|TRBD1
TGTGCCAGTCTCCCGTGGACAGGGGCGCCAAATGAAAAACTGTTTTTT
CASLPWTGAPNEKLFF
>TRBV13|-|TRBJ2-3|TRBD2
TGTGCCAGCAGCTCTAGCGGGAGGGCCCGGGGGCAGTATTTT
CASSSSGRARGQYF
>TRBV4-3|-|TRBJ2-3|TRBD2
TGCGCCAGCAGCCAATCGGGACTAGCGGGAGGGTCAGATACGCAGTATTTT
CASSQSGLAGGSDTQYF
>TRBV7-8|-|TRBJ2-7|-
TGTGCCAGCAGCACATCCTGGGGAGCGAGCTCCTACGAGCAGTACTTC
CASSTSWGASSYEQYF
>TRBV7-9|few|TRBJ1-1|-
TGTGCCAGCAGCCGGCTACAGGGTGACACTGAAGCTTTCTTT
CASSRLQGDTEAFF
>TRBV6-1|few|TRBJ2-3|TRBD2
TGTGCCAGCAGTGAACTAGCGGGGAGCACAGATACGCAGTATTTT
CASSELAGSTDTQYF
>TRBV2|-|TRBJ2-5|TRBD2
TGTGCCAGCAGTGAAGCGGTGGTAGCGGGGGTGGAAGAGACCCAGTACTTC
CASSEAVVAGVEETQYF
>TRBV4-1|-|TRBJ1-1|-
TGCGCCAGCAGTTACCCGGGGAACACTGAAGCTTTCTTT
CASSYPGNTEAFF
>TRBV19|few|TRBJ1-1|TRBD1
TGTGCCAGTAGTACAACGGGACAGGGAGTATGGACTGAAGCTTTCTTT
CASSTTGQGVWTEAFF